The clone carrying this T cell receptor (beta chain) has a handful of counts. Its target is not known. The record originates from a study of shared clonotypes between healthy human individuals. Broader study findings: Researchers sampled blood only, noting tissue repertoires likely differ. Roughly 5% of naive CD4 clonotypes were common to a few donors. Measured sharing among donors was expected to vary with sequencing depth.

The DNA input per sorted-subset replicate PCR was 200 ng, corresponding to 25,000 to 30,000 T cell genomes. Assay: immunoSEQ multiplex PCR; the TCRdb copy retains only in-frame clones and omits some. Among around 350,000 clones listed, less than 85% were seen once. There are 17 residues in the CDR3. Germline CDR1 is SGHTA and CDR2 is FQGNSA. Trimming stripped 5 bases from V and 1 base from J, with 18 bases between. J is TRBJ2-4 and V is TRBV7-2; a weak D match, TRBD1 (6 bases). The receptor's source is a young man in good health. The sequencing input was memory CD4+ T cells sorted from blood. The subset here: CD45RA-negative fraction. The DNA for the CDR3 is TGTGCCAGCAGCCCCAGCCTAATACAGGGTGCCAAAAACATTCAGTACTTC. It translates to CASSPSLIQGAKNIQYF.